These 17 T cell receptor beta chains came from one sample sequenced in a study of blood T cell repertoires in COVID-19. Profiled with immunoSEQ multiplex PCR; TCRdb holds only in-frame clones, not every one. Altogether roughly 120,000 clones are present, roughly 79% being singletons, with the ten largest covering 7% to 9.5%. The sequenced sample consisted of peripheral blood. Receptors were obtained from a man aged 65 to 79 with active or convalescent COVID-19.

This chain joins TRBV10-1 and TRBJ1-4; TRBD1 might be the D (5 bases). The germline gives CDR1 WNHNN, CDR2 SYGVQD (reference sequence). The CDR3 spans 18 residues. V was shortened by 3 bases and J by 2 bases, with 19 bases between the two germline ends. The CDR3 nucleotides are TGCGCCAGCAGTGACCCCACGAGGCTAGGGGCGACTAATGAAAAACTGTTTTTT. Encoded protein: CASSDPTRLGATNEKLFF.

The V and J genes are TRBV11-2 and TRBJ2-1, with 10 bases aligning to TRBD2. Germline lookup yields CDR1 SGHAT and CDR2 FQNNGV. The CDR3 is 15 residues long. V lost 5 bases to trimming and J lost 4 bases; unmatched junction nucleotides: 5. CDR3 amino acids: CASSQLAGPYNEQFF. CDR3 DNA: TGTGCCAGCAGCCAACTAGCGGGGCCGTACAATGAGCAGTTCTTC.

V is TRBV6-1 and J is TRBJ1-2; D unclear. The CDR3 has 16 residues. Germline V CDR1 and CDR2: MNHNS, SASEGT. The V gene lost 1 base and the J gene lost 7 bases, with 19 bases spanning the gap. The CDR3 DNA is TGTGCCAGCAGTGAAGTTCTGACTGTTACCCGACGTGGCTACACCTTC. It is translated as CASSEVLTVTRRGYTF.

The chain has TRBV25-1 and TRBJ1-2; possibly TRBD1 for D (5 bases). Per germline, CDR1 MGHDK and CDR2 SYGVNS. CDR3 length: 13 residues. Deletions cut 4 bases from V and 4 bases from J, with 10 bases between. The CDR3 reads CASSADKTYGYTF. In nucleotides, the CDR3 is TGTGCCAGCAGTGCGGACAAAACCTATGGCTACACCTTC.

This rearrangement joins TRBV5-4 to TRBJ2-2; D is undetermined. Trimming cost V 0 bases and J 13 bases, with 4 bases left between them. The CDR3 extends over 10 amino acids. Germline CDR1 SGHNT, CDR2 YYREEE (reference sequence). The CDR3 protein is CASSLAGLFF. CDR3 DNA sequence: TGTGCCAGCAGCTTGGCAGGGCTGTTTTTT. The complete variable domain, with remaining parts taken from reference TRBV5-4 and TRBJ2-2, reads ETGVTQSPTHLIKTRGQQVTLRCSSQSGHNTVSWYQQALGQGPQFIFQYYREEENGRGNFPPRFSGLQFPNYSSELNVNALELDDSALYLCASSLAGLFFGEGSRLTVL.

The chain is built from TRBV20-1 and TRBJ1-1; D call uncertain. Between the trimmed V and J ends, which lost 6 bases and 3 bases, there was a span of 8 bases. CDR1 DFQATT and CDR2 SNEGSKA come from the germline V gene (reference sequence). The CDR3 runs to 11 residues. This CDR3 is CSAPGDTEAFF. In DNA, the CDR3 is TGCAGTGCCCCGGGAGACACTGAAGCTTTCTTT.

CDR3 sequence (DNA): TGTGCCAGCGGGAGGGACGGGAACACTGAAGCTTTCTTT. Its translation is CASGRDGNTEAFF. This chain joins TRBV9 and TRBJ1-1; D perhaps matches TRBD1 (5 bases). The CDR3 has 13 amino acids. V was pared by 7 bases and J by 1 base, with 11 bases between. Germline CDR1 SGDLS, CDR2 YYNGEE.

CDR3 in DNA: TGTGCCAGCAGCAAAGCCATGCGGGGGGTCCGGGAGACCCAGTACTTC. Translated, it gives CASSKAMRGVRETQYF. J is TRBJ2-5 and V is TRBV21-1; the table names TRBD2, a call not compared with the DNA. TRBV21-1 is a listed pseudogene. The length of the CDR3 is 16 residues.

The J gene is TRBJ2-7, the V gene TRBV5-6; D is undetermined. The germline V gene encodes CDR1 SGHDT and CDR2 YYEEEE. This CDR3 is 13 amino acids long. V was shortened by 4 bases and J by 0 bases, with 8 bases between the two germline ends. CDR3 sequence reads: CASSPENSYEQYF. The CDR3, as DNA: TGTGCCAGCAGCCCCGAGAACTCCTACGAGCAGTACTTC.

This chain's CDR3 is CASSQPDGNYGYTF. The CDR3 DNA reads as TGTGCCAGCAGCCAGCCAGACGGGAACTATGGCTACACCTTC. The rearrangement uses TRBV5-4 and TRBJ1-2; D is unclear. The CDR3 sequence is 14 residues long. CDR1 and CDR2 (germline): SGHNT, YYREEE (reference sequence). Trimming cost V 4 bases and J 2 bases, with 12 bases left between them.

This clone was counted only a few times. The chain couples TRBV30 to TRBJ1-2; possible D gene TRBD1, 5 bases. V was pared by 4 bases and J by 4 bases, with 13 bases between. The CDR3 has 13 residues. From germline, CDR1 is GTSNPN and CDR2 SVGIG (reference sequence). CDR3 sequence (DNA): TGTGCCTGGACGAACAGGATGGGCTATGGCTACACCTTC. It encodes CAWTNRMGYGYTF.

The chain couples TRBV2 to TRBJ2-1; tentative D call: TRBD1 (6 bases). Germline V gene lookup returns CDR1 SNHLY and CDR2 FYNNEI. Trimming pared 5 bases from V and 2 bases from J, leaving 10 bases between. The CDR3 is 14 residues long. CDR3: CASSLGAPYNEQFF. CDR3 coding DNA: TGTGCCAGCAGTTTGGGGGCGCCCTACAATGAGCAGTTCTTC.

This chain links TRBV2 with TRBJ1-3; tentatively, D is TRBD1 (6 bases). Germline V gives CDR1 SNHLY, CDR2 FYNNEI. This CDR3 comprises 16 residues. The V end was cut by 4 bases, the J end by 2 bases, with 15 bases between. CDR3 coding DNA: TGTGCCAGCAGTGTCGCGGGGGCAGCGACTGGAAACACCATATATTTT. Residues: CASSVAGAATGNTIYF.

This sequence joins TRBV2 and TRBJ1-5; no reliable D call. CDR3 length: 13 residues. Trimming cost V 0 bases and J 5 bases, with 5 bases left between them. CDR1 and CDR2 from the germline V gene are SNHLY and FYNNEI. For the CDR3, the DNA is TGTGCCAGCAGTGAAGCCCAATATCAGCCCCAGCATTTT. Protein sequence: CASSEAQYQPQHF.

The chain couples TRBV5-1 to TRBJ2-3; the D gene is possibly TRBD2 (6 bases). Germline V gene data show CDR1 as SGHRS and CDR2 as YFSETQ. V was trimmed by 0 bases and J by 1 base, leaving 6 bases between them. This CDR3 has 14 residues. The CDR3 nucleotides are TGCGCCAGCAGCTTGGCTAGCGGCACAGATACGCAGTATTTT. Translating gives CASSLASGTDTQYF.

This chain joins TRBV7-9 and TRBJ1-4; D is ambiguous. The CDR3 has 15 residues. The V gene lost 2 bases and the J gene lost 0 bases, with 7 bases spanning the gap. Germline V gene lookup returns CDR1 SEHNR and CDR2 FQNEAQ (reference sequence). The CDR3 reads CASSLSGATNEKLFF. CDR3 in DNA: TGTGCCAGCAGCTTATCGGGAGCAACTAATGAAAAACTGTTTTTT.

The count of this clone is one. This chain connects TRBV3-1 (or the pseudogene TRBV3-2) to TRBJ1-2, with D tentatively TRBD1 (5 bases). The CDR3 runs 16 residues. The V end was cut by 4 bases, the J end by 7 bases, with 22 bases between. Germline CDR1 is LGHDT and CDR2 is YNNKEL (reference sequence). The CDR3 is CASSLTFLGGFSGYTF. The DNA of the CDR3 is TGTGCCAGCAGCCTAACCTTTCTCGGGGGTTTCTCTGGCTACACCTTC.